This T cell receptor (beta chain) was recovered during a study of CD8 T cells in Susac syndrome. The overall study: Among the sequenced Susac syndrome patients, roughly six had active disease while roughly eight were in remission.

Germline V gene lookup returns CDR1 SEHNR and CDR2 FQNEAQ (reference sequence). V lost 6 bases, J lost 4 bases, and 4 bases lay in between. This CDR3 contains 11 residues. Reverse transcription of about 0.5 to 1 ug RNA was performed with random hexamers. TCRdb fed the immunoSEQ multiplex PCR reads into MiXCR, producing one record per CDR3 protein. The table includes roughly 84,000 distinct CDR3 sequences, roughly 96% detected once. The chain joins TRBV7-9 to TRBJ2-1; D unclear. The TCR originated in a human donor with Susac syndrome. Sequencing was carried out using CD8+ T cells from PBMCs. The CDR3 reads CASSVYNEQFF. In DNA form, the CDR3 reads TGTGCCAGCAGTGTATACAATGAGCAGTTCTTC.